The 29 T cell receptor beta chains in this list originate from one sample, sequenced in a study of T cells after yellow fever vaccination. TCRdb re-called the 5' RACE reads through MiXCR, storing one row per CDR3 protein. The data hold some 340,000 distinct CDR3 sequences, with around 10% observed a single time. The sequencing used CD4+ T cells sorted from PBMCs, collected 45 days after the yellow fever booster vaccination. All receptors come from a man between 18 and 29 years old who received the YFV17D yellow fever vaccine.

This clonotype was counted between two and nine times. V usage is TRBV12-3 or TRBV12-4 and J usage is TRBJ1-3; possibly TRBD1 for D (5 bases). The CDR3 has 14 amino acids. Trimming cost V 5 bases and J 4 bases, with 12 bases left between them. CDR3 coding DNA: TGTGCCAGCAGTAGGGACGGGGAAGGAAACACCATATATTTT. Amino acids: CASSRDGEGNTIYF.

This clonotype was recorded many times. Here the CDR3 DNA reads TGTGCCAGCAGCTTTCCGAGACAGGACCCCCTCAGGGAGACCCAGTACTTC. Its protein product is CASSFPRQDPLRETQYF. V gene TRBV7-9 combines with J gene TRBJ2-5, with a weak D call TRBD1 (6 bases). The germline V and J ends were trimmed by 3 bases and 5 bases, with 22 bases remaining between them. This CDR3 has 17 amino acids. Germline CDR1 is SEHNR and CDR2 is FQNEAQ (reference sequence).

This clonotype was observed a few times. The chain joins TRBV3-1 to TRBJ1-1; 9 positions agree with TRBD1. The J segment lost 6 bases and the V segment lost 4 bases, leaving 9 bases of the junction unmatched. Germline V gene sequence: CDR1 LGHDT, CDR2 YNNKEL (reference sequence). This CDR3 spans 15 amino acids. The CDR3 DNA sequence: TGTGCCAGCAGCCCCCGTACAGGGGGCGACGCTGAAGCTTTCTTT. It yields the protein CASSPRTGGDAEAFF.

This chain connects TRBV5-1 to TRBJ2-5; 7 bases fit TRBD2. Per germline, CDR1 SGHRS and CDR2 YFSETQ. With V trimmed by 4 bases and J by 5 bases, 8 bases remained unmatched. There are 14 residues in the CDR3. This CDR3 is CASSPGLADETQYF. CDR3 coding DNA: TGCGCCAGCAGCCCCGGTCTAGCGGATGAGACCCAGTACTTC.

This rearrangement joins TRBV18 to TRBJ1-5, with D perhaps TRBD1 (5 bases). This CDR3 comprises 13 residues. V dropped 8 bases and J dropped 7 bases, with 15 bases sitting between them. CDR1 and CDR2 (germline): KGHSH, LQKENI. The CDR3 reads CASLEGLGQPQHF. For the CDR3, the DNA is TGTGCCAGCCTGGAGGGGCTCGGGCAGCCCCAGCATTTT.

The genes are TRBV7-9 and TRBJ2-3; D call uncertain. V was pared by 1 base and J by 3 bases, with 5 bases between. CDR1 and CDR2 from the germline V gene are SEHNR and FQNEAQ (reference sequence). The CDR3 has 13 amino acids. Here the CDR3 DNA reads TGTGCCAGCAGCTTAGACCCTACAGATACGCAGTATTTT. This encodes CASSLDPTDTQYF.

The rearrangement links TRBV6-6 to TRBJ1-5; D call uncertain. This CDR3 region has 10 residues. Germline CDR1 MNHNY, CDR2 SVGAGI (reference sequence). Trimming removed 7 bases from V and 3 bases from J, with 1 base in between. In DNA form, the CDR3 reads TGTGCCAGCATCAATCAGCCCCAGCATTTT. Its translation is CASINQPQHF.

The chain couples TRBV11-1 to TRBJ2-1; 8 bases fit TRBD1. J was trimmed by 7 bases and V by 2 bases; bases with no gene match: 7. The germline CDR1 and CDR2 sequences are SGHAT and FQDESV (reference sequence). The CDR3 consists of 15 residues. The CDR3 reads CASSLSTGVRNEQFF. DNA for the CDR3: TGTGCCAGCAGCTTATCGACAGGGGTGAGGAATGAGCAGTTCTTC.

In this sample, this clonotype turned up once. V and J are TRBV4-1 and TRBJ1-2, with TRBD1 as a possible D gene (5 bases). V shed 5 bases and J shed 4 bases, with 11 bases lying between them. Per germline, CDR1 MGHRA and CDR2 YSYEKL. This CDR3 comprises 13 residues. The CDR3 loop is CASSNTGPYGYTF. DNA for the CDR3: TGCGCCAGCAGCAACACGGGACCCTATGGCTACACCTTC.

This chain connects TRBV11-3 to TRBJ2-2; D is undetermined. The CDR3 sequence is 14 residues long. Trimming stripped 3 bases from V and 0 bases from J, with 5 bases between. Looked up from germline, CDR1 is SGHNT and CDR2 is YENEEA. In DNA, the CDR3 is TGTGCCAGCAGCTTCACCGCGAACACCGGGGAGCTGTTTTTT. Protein product: CASSFTANTGELFF.

The table lists this clonotype with a few counts. The CDR3 coding sequence is TGTGCCAGCAGCCAAGATGCAGGGCTGGATCAGCCCCAGCATTTT. Its protein product is CASSQDAGLDQPQHF. The chain combines TRBV3-1 with TRBJ1-5; tentative D call: TRBD1 (5 bases). The germline CDR1 and CDR2 sequences are LGHDT and YNNKEL (reference sequence). CDR3 length equals 15 residues. The V gene lost 0 bases and the J gene lost 5 bases, with 11 bases spanning the gap.

The rearrangement uses TRBV7-9 and TRBJ2-7; D is perhaps TRBD1 (6 bases). CDR1 and CDR2 (germline): SEHNR, FQNEAQ (reference sequence). V was cut by 4 bases and J by 2 bases, with 9 bases left in between. CDR3 length: 13 amino acids. The CDR3 DNA sequence: TGTGCCAGCAGCTCAGGGGCCACCTACGAGCAGTACTTC. Protein sequence: CASSSGATYEQYF. Full variable domain (remainder filled in from reference TRBV7-9 and TRBJ2-7): DTGVSQNPRHKITKRGQNVTFRCDPISEHNRLYWYRQTLGQGPEFLTYFQNEAQLEKSRLLSDRFSAERPKGSFSTLEIQRTEQGDSAMYLCASSSGATYEQYFGPGTRLTVT.

A few counts support this clonotype. The chain links TRBV20-1 to TRBJ2-3, with no clear D. Germline CDR1 DFQATT, CDR2 SNEGSKA (reference sequence). This CDR3 spans 10 amino acids. V was cut by 4 bases and J by 6 bases, with 5 bases left in between. As DNA, the CDR3 is TGCAGTGCTAATCCGGATACGCAGTATTTT. This gives the protein CSANPDTQYF.

J is TRBJ1-2 and V is TRBV6-1; D possibly corresponds to TRBD1 (6 bases). CDR1 and CDR2 (germline): MNHNS, SASEGT. V lost 2 bases and J 6 bases, leaving 13 bases between the germline ends. The CDR3 extends over 14 amino acids. The CDR3 bases are TGTGCCAGCAGTGAATATGAGGGGGTGCATGGCTACACCTTC. Protein: CASSEYEGVHGYTF.

V and J are TRBV6-5 and TRBJ1-1; D unresolved. This CDR3 has 16 amino acids. The germline gives CDR1 MNHEY, CDR2 SVGAGI. V lost 8 bases, J lost 2 bases, and 21 bases lay in between. Written as DNA, the CDR3 is TGTGCCAGCTCGGAGGGAGCACTAGATTACAACACTGAAGCTTTCTTT. Translating gives CASSEGALDYNTEAFF.

This clonotype was seen more than once but under ten times. The chain links TRBV4-3 to TRBJ1-4; D unresolved. The germline CDR1 and CDR2 sequences are LGHNA and YSLEER. V lost 3 bases and J 7 bases, leaving 12 bases between the germline ends. The CDR3 consists of 14 residues. The CDR3: CASSQLQFREKLFF. CDR3 coding DNA: TGCGCCAGCAGCCAGTTACAGTTTCGTGAAAAACTGTTTTTT.

This clonotype was detected only a few times. The chain couples TRBV20-1 to TRBJ2-4; possibly TRBD2 for D (5 bases). This CDR3 contains 12 residues. Germline CDR1 DFQATT, CDR2 SNEGSKA (reference sequence). V lost 6 bases, J lost 11 bases, and 17 bases lay in between. The CDR3 sequence: CSASRERAFQYF. CDR3 coding DNA: TGCAGTGCCTCCCGGGAACGGGCATTTCAGTACTTC.

J is TRBJ2-7 and V is TRBV18; D is perhaps TRBD2 (5 bases). In germline, CDR1 is KGHSH, CDR2 LQKENI. CDR3 size: 15 residues. The CDR3 bases are TGTGCCAGCTCACCTCAAAACTCGGGATCCTACGAACAGTACGTC. This gives the protein CASSPQNSGSYEQYV.

This clonotype was seen repeatedly, ten times or more. The chain combines TRBV3-1 with TRBJ2-7, with D tentatively TRBD1 (5 bases). Trimming cost V 1 base and J 3 bases, with 10 bases left between them. The CDR3 has 14 residues. Looked up from germline, CDR1 is LGHDT and CDR2 is YNNKEL (reference sequence). This CDR3 reads CASSQGRQSYEQYF. The CDR3 DNA reads as TGTGCCAGCAGCCAAGGGAGACAGAGCTACGAGCAGTACTTC.

The CDR3 sequence: CASSPPGQPWGYTF. In DNA form, the CDR3 reads TGTGCCAGCAGCCCGCCAGGACAGCCCTGGGGCTACACCTTC. The gene calls are TRBV7-2 and TRBJ1-2, with D perhaps matching TRBD1 (6 bases). This CDR3 is 14 amino acids long. Germline CDR1 reads SGHTA; CDR2 reads FQGNSA. Trimming took off 5 bases at V and 8 bases at J, with 18 bases between the two ends.

The rearrangement links TRBV9 to TRBJ2-2; 7 nucleotides agree with TRBD1. The CDR3 is 17 residues long. Germline V gives CDR1 SGDLS, CDR2 YYNGEE. V lost 4 bases and J lost 1; bases outside the gene matches: 10. Here the CDR3 reads CASSLPPGQRNTGELFF. The CDR3 nucleotides are TGTGCCAGCAGCTTACCTCCGGGACAGAGGAACACCGGGGAGCTGTTTTTT. Variable domain in full (rest from reference TRBV9 and TRBJ2-2): DSGVTQTPKHLITATGQRVTLRCSPRSGDLSVYWYQQSLDQGLQFLIQYYNGEERAKGNILERFSAQQFPDLHSELNLSSLELGDSALYFCASSLPPGQRNTGELFFGEGSRLTVL.

This clonotype was picked up a small number of times. This rearrangement joins TRBV5-5 to TRBJ2-5; 11 nucleotides line up with TRBD2. This CDR3 has 16 amino acids. Losses at the gene ends were 2 bases for V and 2 bases for J; bases not matched to a gene: 5. Per the germline V gene, CDR1 is SGHKS and CDR2 is YYEKEE (reference sequence). CDR3 in DNA: TGTGCCAGCAGCTTAAGACTAGCGGGGAGGCAAGAGACCCAGTACTTC. Its protein product is CASSLRLAGRQETQYF.

The chain uses TRBV7-9 and TRBJ1-6; D might be TRBD1 (5 bases). The CDR3 is made up of 14 amino acids. With 0 bases removed from V and 9 bases from J, the gap between germline ends came to 9 bases. Germline V gives CDR1 SEHNR, CDR2 FQNEAQ (reference sequence). The CDR3 loop reads CASSLAAGLSPLHF. The CDR3 nucleotides are TGTGCCAGCAGCTTAGCGGCGGGGCTTTCACCCCTCCACTTT.

J is TRBJ1-1 and V is TRBV7-9; 10 nucleotides match TRBD1. CDR1 is SEHNR and CDR2 is FQNEAQ in the germline V gene (reference sequence). Trimming cost V 4 bases and J 4 bases; bases outside gene matches: 9. The CDR3 covers 16 residues. The CDR3 region is CASSWLLGQGGTEAFF. As DNA, the CDR3 is TGTGCCAGCAGCTGGCTACTCGGACAGGGGGGCACTGAAGCTTTCTTT.

The chain employs TRBV4-1 and TRBJ1-5; 9 bases align to TRBD1. CDR3 length: 16 residues. The V and J ends lost 2 bases and 4 bases, in that order; junction bases with no gene match: 6. Germline CDR1 is MGHRA and CDR2 is YSYEKL. The CDR3 region is CASSQTGQGTNQPQHF. For the CDR3, the DNA is TGCGCCAGCAGCCAAACGGGACAGGGAACGAATCAGCCCCAGCATTTT.

The J gene is TRBJ1-4, the V gene TRBV20-1; D perhaps matches TRBD1 (6 bases). CDR3 length: 13 residues. Germline V gene lookup returns CDR1 DFQATT and CDR2 SNEGSKA (reference sequence). The V and J ends lost 5 bases and 6 bases respectively, with 13 bases between them. CDR3 loop: CSASDRIYEKLFF. In DNA, the CDR3 is TGCAGTGCTTCCGACAGGATATATGAAAAACTGTTTTTT.

This chain uses TRBV3-1 with TRBJ1-3; TRBD1 agrees at 7 bases. Germline V gives CDR1 LGHDT, CDR2 YNNKEL (reference sequence). Trimming cost V 4 bases and J 8 bases; bases outside gene matches: 5. There are 13 residues in the CDR3. CDR3 in amino acids: CASSLKGAYTIYF. The DNA of the CDR3 is TGTGCCAGCAGCCTTAAGGGGGCTTACACCATATATTTT.

The J gene is TRBJ1-1, the V gene TRBV6-6; weak D call: TRBD1 (5 bases). Deletions cut 2 bases from V and 11 bases from J, with 15 bases between. Germline CDR1 is MNHNY and CDR2 is SVGAGI (reference sequence). The CDR3 length is 13 residues. CDR3 DNA sequence: TGTGCCAGCAGTTACCCCGAGGGGTCGATCGCTTTCTTT. It is translated as CASSYPEGSIAFF.

V gene TRBV5-1 combines with J gene TRBJ2-2, with D possibly being TRBD1 (6 bases). This CDR3 region has 15 residues. CDR1 is SGHRS, CDR2 YFSETQ, per germline. The V gene lost 4 bases and the J gene lost 5 bases, with 15 bases spanning the gap. The CDR3 loop is CASSPRTEGTGELFF. Written as DNA, the CDR3 is TGCGCCAGCAGCCCCCGGACAGAGGGGACCGGGGAGCTGTTTTTT. Drawing the rest from reference TRBV5-1 and TRBJ2-2, the complete variable domain is KAGVTQTPRYLIKTRGQQVTLSCSPISGHRSVSWYQQTPGQGLQFLFEYFSETQRNKGNFPGRFSGRQFSNSRSEMNVSTLELGDSALYLCASSPRTEGTGELFFGEGSRLTVL.